The 4 T cell receptor beta chains listed next were all sequenced from one sample in a study of somatic mutations in cytotoxic T cells in rheumatoid arthritis. Some clones are missing from TCRdb's copy, which holds only in-frame ones; the method was immunoSEQ multiplex PCR. The profile shows 8,000 or so clones, more than 65% of them singletons. Sequenced material: CD8+ T cells sorted from blood. Receptor source: an adult with rheumatoid arthritis.

The rearrangement joins TRBV6-5 to TRBJ1-2; D may be TRBD1 (5 bases). CDR3 length: 13 residues. Trimming removed 7 bases from V and 5 bases from J, with 14 bases in between. Per germline, CDR1 MNHEY and CDR2 SVGAGI. Written as DNA, the CDR3 is TGTGCCAGCAAGCCGACAGATGTATATGGCTACACCTTC. Protein: CASKPTDVYGYTF.

The chain uses TRBV28 and TRBJ1-3, with a tentative D call TRBD1 (5 bases). This CDR3 contains 13 residues. V lost 8 bases and J 4 bases, leaving 12 bases between the germline ends. The V gene's germline CDR1 is MDHEN and CDR2 SYDVKM. The CDR3 loop reads CASLGREGNTIYF. The DNA for the CDR3 is TGTGCCAGCCTAGGCAGGGAGGGAAACACCATATATTTT.

This chain links TRBV19 with TRBJ2-2; 10 bases are shared with TRBD2. Germline CDR1 LNHDA, CDR2 SQIVND (reference sequence). CDR3 length equals 19 residues. Trimming took 2 bases from V and 2 from J; bases not matched to a gene: 11. CDR3 residues: CASSIRLAGAGGNTGELFF. The CDR3 DNA follows: TGTGCCAGTAGTATACGGCTAGCGGGGGCGGGCGGTAACACCGGGGAGCTGTTTTTT.

This chain links TRBV2 with TRBJ2-1; D is ambiguous. The CDR3 has 14 amino acids. Trimming removed 7 bases from V and 2 bases from J, with 12 bases in between. In germline, CDR1 is SNHLY, CDR2 FYNNEI. The CDR3 DNA follows: TGTGCCAGCAATTTACAGCCCACCTACAATGAGCAGTTCTTC. Translation: CASNLQPTYNEQFF.